This TCR beta chain was identified during a study of blood T cell repertoires in COVID-19. Across the whole study: T cells, B-cell-depleted T cells, or PBMCs provided the cDNA or gDNA that served as material.

In the original analysis: Quantification of nucleated cells was approximated via reference gene primer amplification. The repertoire was sequenced with immunoSEQ multiplex PCR; TCRdb's copy has only in-frame clones and lacks some. The V and J calls and clone size are taken from that table; D and trimming were inferred from the DNA. The data contain around 300,000 clones, around 86% of them seen just once; the ten biggest clones take up approximately 2.2%. Germline V gives CDR1 MNHEY, CDR2 SMNVEV (reference sequence). The junction had 6 bases not matched to a gene; V was cut back by 6 bases and J by 5 bases. The length of the CDR3 is 14 residues.

V gene TRBV27 combines with J gene TRBJ2-5; 10 nucleotides line up with TRBD2. The material sequenced was peripheral blood. This receptor was obtained from a man aged 50-60 years with acute or convalescent COVID-19. In nucleotides, the CDR3 is TGTGCCAGCAGCAAGCGGGGGGGATGGGAGACCCAGTACTTC. Translating it yields CASSKRGGWETQYF.